The clone carrying this T cell receptor beta chain was picked up a small number of times. Its specificity is not known. Trimming took off 4 bases at V and 7 bases at J, with 11 bases between the two ends. Germline values: CDR1 SGDLS, CDR2 YYNGEE. The CDR3 runs 12 residues. The source of the sample is a study of CD8 T cells in ankylosing spondylitis. Findings and limits, study-wide: One TCR beta motif, made up of about 8 highly homologous variants, appeared characteristic of ankylosing spondylitis blood.

TCRdb recomputed calls from the 5' RACE reads with MiXCR, one row per CDR3 protein. The data hold 700,000 to 850,000 distinct CDR3 sequences, with 12% observed a single time. Sequenced input: blood, either unsorted or a sorted T cell fraction (not recorded which). V usage is TRBV9 and J usage is TRBJ2-5, with D unclear. This clonotype was obtained from a male donor with ankylosing spondylitis. The CDR3 DNA follows: TGTGCCAGCAGCCTCCAGTTGGGGACCCAGTACTTC. As protein: CASSLQLGTQYF.